This T cell receptor (beta chain) is from a study of Graves' ophthalmopathy and Graves' hyperthyroidism. The authors amplified TCR beta CDR3 regions, and they did so from RNA transcripts for repertoire sequencing. RT-PCR in the first round used HTBI primers; a second-round multiplex PCR followed. TCRdb itself ran the multiplex PCR reads through MiXCR, one entry per CDR3 protein. Counted here are 200,000 to 250,000 distinct CDR3 sequences, 20% to 25% occurring once; the ten biggest clones make up 35% to 55%. This clonotype was picked up many times. V lost 6 bases and J lost 5; bases outside the gene matches: 13. The CDR3 runs 18 residues. Looked up from germline, CDR1 is MDHEN and CDR2 is SYDVKM.

The sequenced material came from peripheral blood. The J gene is TRBJ2-7, the V gene TRBV28; 16 nucleotides match TRBD2. This sequence was found in a woman in her 50s with Graves' ophthalmopathy. CDR3 coding DNA: TGTGCCAGCAGAGGGAAGGGGACTAGCGGGAGGGCTTTCGACGAGCAGTACTTC. This gives the protein CASRGKGTSGRAFDEQYF. Based on the CDR3 plus reference TRBV28 and TRBJ2-7, the full variable domain is DVKVTQSSRYLVKRTGEKVFLECVQDMDHENMFWYRQDPGLGLRLIYFSYDVKMKEKGDIPEGYSVSREKKERFSLILESASTNQTSMYLCASRGKGTSGRAFDEQYFGPGTRLTVT.